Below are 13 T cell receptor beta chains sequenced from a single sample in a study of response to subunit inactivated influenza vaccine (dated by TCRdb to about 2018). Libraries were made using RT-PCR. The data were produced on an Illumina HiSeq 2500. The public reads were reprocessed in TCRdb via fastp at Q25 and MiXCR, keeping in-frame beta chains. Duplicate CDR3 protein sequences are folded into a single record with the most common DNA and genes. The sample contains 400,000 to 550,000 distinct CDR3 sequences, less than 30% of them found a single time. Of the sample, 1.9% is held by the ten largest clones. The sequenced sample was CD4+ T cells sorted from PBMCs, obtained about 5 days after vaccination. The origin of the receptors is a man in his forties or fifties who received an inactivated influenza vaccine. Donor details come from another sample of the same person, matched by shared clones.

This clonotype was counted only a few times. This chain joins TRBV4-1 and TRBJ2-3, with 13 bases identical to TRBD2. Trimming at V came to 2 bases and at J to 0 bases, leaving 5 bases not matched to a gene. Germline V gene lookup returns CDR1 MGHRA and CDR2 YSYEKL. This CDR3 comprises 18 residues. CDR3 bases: TGCGCCAGCAGCCAAACCGGGACTAGCGGGACTAGCACAGATACGCAGTATTTT. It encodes CASSQTGTSGTSTDTQYF.

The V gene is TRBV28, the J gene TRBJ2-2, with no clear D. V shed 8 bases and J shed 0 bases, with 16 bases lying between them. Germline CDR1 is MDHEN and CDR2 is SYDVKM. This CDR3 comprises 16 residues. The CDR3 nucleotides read TGTGCCAGCCTTAACCCGGGCACATCGAACACCGGGGAGCTGTTTTTT. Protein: CASLNPGTSNTGELFF. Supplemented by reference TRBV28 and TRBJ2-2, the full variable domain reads DVKVTQSSRYLVKRTGEKVFLECVQDMDHENMFWYRQDPGLGLRLIYFSYDVKMKEKGDIPEGYSVSREKKERFSLILESASTNQTSMYLCASLNPGTSNTGELFFGEGSRLTVL.

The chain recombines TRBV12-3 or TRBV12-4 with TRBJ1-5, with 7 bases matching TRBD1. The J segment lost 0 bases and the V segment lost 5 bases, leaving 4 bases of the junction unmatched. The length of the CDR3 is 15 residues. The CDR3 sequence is CASSMTGYSNQPQHF. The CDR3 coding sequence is TGTGCCAGCAGTATGACAGGGTATAGCAATCAGCCCCAGCATTTT.

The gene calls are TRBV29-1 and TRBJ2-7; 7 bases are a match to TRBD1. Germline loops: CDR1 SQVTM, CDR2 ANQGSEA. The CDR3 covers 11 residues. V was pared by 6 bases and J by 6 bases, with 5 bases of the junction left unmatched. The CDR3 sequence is CSVATGAEQYF. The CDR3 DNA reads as TGCAGCGTCGCAACAGGGGCCGAGCAGTACTTC.

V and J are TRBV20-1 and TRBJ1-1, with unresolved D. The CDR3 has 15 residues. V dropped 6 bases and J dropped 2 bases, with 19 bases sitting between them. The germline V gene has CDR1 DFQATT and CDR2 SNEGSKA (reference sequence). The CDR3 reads CSALRTGRPNTEAFF. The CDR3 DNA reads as TGCAGTGCCCTTAGGACCGGGAGGCCCAACACTGAAGCTTTCTTT.

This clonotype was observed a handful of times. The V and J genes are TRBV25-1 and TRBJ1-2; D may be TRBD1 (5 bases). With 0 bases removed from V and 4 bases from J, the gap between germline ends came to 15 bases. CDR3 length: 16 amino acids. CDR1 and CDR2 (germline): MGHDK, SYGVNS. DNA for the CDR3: TGTGCCAGCAGTGAATATAGGGGAAGTGGCCTCTATGGCTACACCTTC. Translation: CASSEYRGSGLYGYTF.

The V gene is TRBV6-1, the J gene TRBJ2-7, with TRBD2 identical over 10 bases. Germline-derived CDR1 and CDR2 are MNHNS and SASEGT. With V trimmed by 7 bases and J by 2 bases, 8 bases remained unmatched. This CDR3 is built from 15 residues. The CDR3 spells CASKKRLAGAYEQYF. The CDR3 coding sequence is TGTGCCAGCAAAAAAAGGCTAGCGGGGGCCTACGAGCAGTACTTC.

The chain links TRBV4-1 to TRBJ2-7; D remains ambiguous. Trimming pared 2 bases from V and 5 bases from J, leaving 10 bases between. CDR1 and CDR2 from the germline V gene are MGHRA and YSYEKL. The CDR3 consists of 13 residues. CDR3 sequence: CASSQRHGDEQYF. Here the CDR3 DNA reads TGCGCCAGCAGCCAAAGGCATGGGGACGAGCAGTACTTC.

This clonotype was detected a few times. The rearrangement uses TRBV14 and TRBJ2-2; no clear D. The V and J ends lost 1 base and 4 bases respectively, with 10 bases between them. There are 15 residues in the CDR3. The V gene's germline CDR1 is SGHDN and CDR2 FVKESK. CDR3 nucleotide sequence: TGTGCCAGCAGCCAAGCCCTTGGGCGCACCGGGGAGCTGTTTTTT. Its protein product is CASSQALGRTGELFF.

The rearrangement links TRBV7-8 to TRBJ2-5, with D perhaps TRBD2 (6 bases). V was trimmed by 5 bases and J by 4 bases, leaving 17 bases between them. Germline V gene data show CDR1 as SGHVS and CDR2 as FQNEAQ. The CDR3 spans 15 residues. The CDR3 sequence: CASSPRDFGGETQYF. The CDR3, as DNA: TGTGCCAGCAGCCCTCGGGACTTTGGGGGAGAGACCCAGTACTTC.

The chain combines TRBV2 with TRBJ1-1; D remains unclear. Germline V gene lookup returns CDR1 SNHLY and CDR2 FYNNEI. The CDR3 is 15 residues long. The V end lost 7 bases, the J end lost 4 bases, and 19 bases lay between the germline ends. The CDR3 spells CASTTDLGRGTEAFF. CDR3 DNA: TGTGCCAGCACCACGGACTTAGGGAGAGGCACTGAAGCTTTCTTT.

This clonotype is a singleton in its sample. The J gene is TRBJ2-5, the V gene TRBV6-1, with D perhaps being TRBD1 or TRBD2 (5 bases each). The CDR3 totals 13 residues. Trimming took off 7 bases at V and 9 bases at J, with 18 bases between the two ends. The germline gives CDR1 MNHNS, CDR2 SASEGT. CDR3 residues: CASISWQGVSQYF. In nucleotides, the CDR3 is TGTGCCAGCATCTCCTGGCAGGGAGTCTCCCAGTACTTC.

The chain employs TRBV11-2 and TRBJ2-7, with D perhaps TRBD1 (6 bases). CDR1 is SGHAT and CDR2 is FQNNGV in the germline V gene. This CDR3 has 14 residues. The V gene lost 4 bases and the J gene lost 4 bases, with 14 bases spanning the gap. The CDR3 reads CASSSDRLMYEQYF. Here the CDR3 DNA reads TGTGCCAGCAGCTCAGACAGGTTGATGTACGAGCAGTACTTC.